A single sample gave rise to the 21 T cell receptor beta chains below, sequenced in a study of metastatic and nonmetastatic thyroid tumors. Ahead of thyroid surgery, no patient had received treatment of any kind. TCRdb called clones again from the PCR reads with MiXCR. The profile shows tens of thousands of clones, roughly 13% of them singletons. Sequences were obtained from blood. These TCRs come from a female donor with papillary thyroid cancer or a benign thyroid nodule (not recorded which). Some clones in this sample may be carry-over from other donors' samples.

Many counts were recorded for this clone. The gene calls are TRBV18 and TRBJ2-7, with 11 bases aligning to TRBD1. This CDR3 is 14 amino acids long. V shed 3 bases and J 7 bases; nucleotides not matched to a gene: 5. The germline V gene encodes CDR1 KGHSH and CDR2 LQKENI. CDR3 region: CASSPGTGGSEQYF. In nucleotides, the CDR3 is TGTGCCAGCTCACCCGGGACAGGGGGTTCGGAGCAGTACTTC.

About this clone: A read error may explain this, as a much larger clone is one base away. Other nucleotide sequences from this sample produce the same CDR3. The V call is TRBV28, the J call TRBJ2-7; TRBD2 might be the D (6 bases). V was pared by 7 bases and J by 3 bases, with 16 bases between. Germline-derived CDR1 and CDR2 are MDHEN and SYDVKM. This CDR3 is 14 amino acids long. The CDR3 DNA reads TGTGCCAGCACCCAGGGTGGGGGGAGCTACGAGCAGTACTTC. This encodes CASTQGGGSYEQYF. The variable domain in full, with the rest retrieved from reference TRBV28 and TRBJ2-7, is DVKVTQSSRYLVKRTGEKVFLECVQDMDHENMFWYRQDPGLGLRLIYFSYDVKMKEKGDIPEGYSVSREKKERFSLILESASTNQTSMYLCASTQGGGSYEQYFGPGTRLTVT.

This clone was seen many times. V is TRBV18 and J is TRBJ2-1; 7 nucleotides match TRBD2. CDR3 size: 16 residues. The junction had 11 bases not matched to a gene; V was cut back by 2 bases and J by 7 bases. Germline V gene data show CDR1 as KGHSH and CDR2 as LQKENI. The CDR3 nucleotides read TGTGCCAGCTCACCAGCCGGGACTACCATCTCGAATGAGCAGTTCTTC. The encoded protein is CASSPAGTTISNEQFF. Combining the CDR3 with reference TRBV18 and TRBJ2-1 gives the whole variable domain NAGVMQNPRHLVRRRGQEARLRCSPMKGHSHVYWYRQLPEEGLKFMVYLQKENIIDESGMPKERFSAEFPKEGPSILRIQQVVRGDSAAYFCASSPAGTTISNEQFFGPGTRLTVL.

This clone was counted many times. This chain links TRBV6-4 with TRBJ2-2, with D unresolved. V gave up 3 bases and J gave up 0 bases, with 11 bases separating them. Germline CDR1 reads MRHNA; CDR2 reads SNTAGT. This CDR3 region has 16 residues. The CDR3 loop is CASSEGFPPNTGELFF. As DNA, the CDR3 is TGTGCCAGCAGTGAGGGGTTTCCTCCGAACACCGGGGAGCTGTTTTTT.

This clone was observed a handful of times. V gene TRBV28 combines with J gene TRBJ2-3; D is possibly TRBD1 or TRBD2 (5 bases each). CDR1 is MDHEN and CDR2 is SYDVKM in the germline V gene. Trimming took off 2 bases at V and 0 bases at J, with 9 bases between the two ends. This CDR3 is 15 amino acids long. CDR3 in amino acids: CASSLLGPSTDTQYF. CDR3 sequence (DNA): TGTGCCAGCAGTTTACTGGGACCTAGCACAGATACGCAGTATTTT.

This clone was seen many times. V and J are TRBV18 and TRBJ1-3, with no clear D. With 2 bases removed from V and 0 bases from J, the gap between germline ends came to 8 bases. Germline loops: CDR1 KGHSH, CDR2 LQKENI. This CDR3 has 15 residues. CDR3 bases: TGTGCCAGCTCACCAATAGGGTCCTCTGGAAACACCATATATTTT. As protein: CASSPIGSSGNTIYF. The variable domain in full, completed from reference TRBV18 and TRBJ1-3, reads NAGVMQNPRHLVRRRGQEARLRCSPMKGHSHVYWYRQLPEEGLKFMVYLQKENIIDESGMPKERFSAEFPKEGPSILRIQQVVRGDSAAYFCASSPIGSSGNTIYFGEGSWLTVV.

There are a few counts of this clone. J is TRBJ1-5 and V is TRBV27, with TRBD1 matching over 7 bases. CDR3 size: 16 residues. V lost 5 bases, J lost 5 bases, and 12 bases stayed unmatched. Germline lookup yields CDR1 MNHEY and CDR2 SMNVEV (reference sequence). In nucleotides, the CDR3 is TGTGCCAGCAGTCCGATAAACAGGGGAGCGGATCAGCCCCAGCATTTT. Translation: CASSPINRGADQPQHF.

This clone was seen at least ten times. The chain carries TRBV6-1 and TRBJ2-7, with D unclear. CDR3 length: 13 amino acids. Germline lookup yields CDR1 MNHNS and CDR2 SASEGT. Trimming removed 5 bases from V and 8 bases from J, with 16 bases in between. The DNA of the CDR3 is TGTGCCAGCAGTCCCCGGACGGCCTCTCAGCAGTACTTC. Protein sequence: CASSPRTASQQYF.

The table lists this clone with many counts. The V and J genes are TRBV20-1 and TRBJ2-1; the D gene is possibly TRBD1 (6 bases). There are 14 residues in the CDR3. V lost 6 bases and J 5 bases, leaving 17 bases between the germline ends. Germline CDR1 and CDR2: DFQATT and SNEGSKA (reference sequence). The CDR3 nucleotides read TGCAGTGCCCCAGGGGAAGCAGGAAACAATGAGCAGTTCTTC. Encoded protein: CSAPGEAGNNEQFF.

The sample holds many counts of this clone. The chain uses TRBV12-3 or TRBV12-4 and TRBJ2-5; D possibly corresponds to TRBD1 (6 bases). The V and J ends lost 2 bases and 5 bases respectively, with 21 bases between them. There are 17 residues in the CDR3. CDR3 DNA: TGTGCCAGCAGTTTAAAGAGGGACACTGGGTTTTGGGAGACCCAGTACTTC. It yields the protein CASSLKRDTGFWETQYF.

The sample holds many counts of this clone. The junction departs from the called germline gene at one end, perhaps through a read error. The chain is built from TRBV10-3 and TRBJ1-5, with 7 bases aligning to TRBD1. The germline CDR1 and CDR2 sequences are ENHRY and SYGVKD. This CDR3 contains 13 residues. The CDR3 DNA follows: TGTGCCGTCAGAGGACAGGAAGACCAGCCCCAGCATTTT. Residues: CAVRGQEDQPQHF.

This clone has more than one count but fewer than ten. The V gene is TRBV12-3 or TRBV12-4, the J gene TRBJ1-6, with D unclear. There are 13 residues in the CDR3. Here the CDR3 DNA reads TGTGCATCATCTGACTACCGGGAATCACCCCTCCACTTT. Residues: CASSDYRESPLHF.

This clone was seen a handful of times. This CDR3 is CSVGQVGSACYTF. In nucleotides, the CDR3 is TGCAGTGTGGGACAGGTTGGTTCGGCCTGCTACACCTTC. V and J are TRBV29-1 and TRBJ1-2; 8 bases are a match to TRBD1. This CDR3 has 13 residues. CDR1 is SQVTM and CDR2 is ANQGSEA in the germline V gene.

This clone came up many times. The rearrangement links TRBV20-1 to TRBJ2-4; a possible D gene is TRBD2 (5 bases). V lost 0 bases, J lost 3 bases, and 15 bases lay in between. This CDR3 is built from 16 residues. CDR1 and CDR2 from the germline V gene are DFQATT and SNEGSKA (reference sequence). Written as DNA, the CDR3 is TGCAGTGCTAGAGATAGTAGAGGGCTGAACAAAAACATTCAGTACTTC. This sequence encodes CSARDSRGLNKNIQYF.

Comments on this clone: Other nucleotide sequences from this sample produce the same CDR3. The chain carries TRBV9 and TRBJ2-1; 13 positions match TRBD2. The V segment lost 5 bases and the J segment 6 bases; nucleotides outside the gene matches: 8. The CDR3 is 16 residues long. Germline-derived CDR1 and CDR2 are SGDLS and YYNGEE. In nucleotides, the CDR3 is TGTGCCAGCAGTGACCGAGGGACTAGCGGGACCAATGAGCAGTTCTTC. Its translation is CASSDRGTSGTNEQFF.

This clone was detected a few times. A clone one base away is much larger, so this may be a read error. This chain uses TRBV7-2 with TRBJ2-2; D not resolved. The ends were cut back, 5 bases at V and 6 bases at J, with 10 bases in the middle. Germline CDR1 and CDR2: SGHTA and FQGNSA. The CDR3 loop spans 13 amino acids. CDR3 protein: CASSITHAGELFF. The CDR3 bases are TGTGCCAGCAGCATTACACACGCCGGGGAGCTGTTTTTT.

This clone showed up many times. The chain is built from TRBV14 and TRBJ2-7, with D uncertain. CDR1 and CDR2 (germline): SGHDN, FVKESK. This CDR3 is 16 amino acids long. V dropped 5 bases and J dropped 0 bases, with 17 bases sitting between them. CDR3 protein: CASSFTLRQSSYEQYF. As DNA, the CDR3 is TGTGCCAGCAGCTTCACACTTCGGCAATCCTCCTACGAGCAGTACTTC.

This clone was counted at least ten times. V and J are TRBV6-6 and TRBJ1-6; a possible D gene is TRBD1 (6 bases). From germline, CDR1 is MNHNY and CDR2 SVGAGI (reference sequence). The V gene lost 2 bases and the J gene lost 6 bases, with 14 bases spanning the gap. The length of the CDR3 is 16 residues. DNA for the CDR3: TGTGCCAGCAGTTACGTACCGGGACACATTAATTCACCCCTCCACTTT. This encodes CASSYVPGHINSPLHF.

This clone was counted ten times or more. This chain uses TRBV9 with TRBJ1-1; D remains unclear. Germline values: CDR1 SGDLS, CDR2 YYNGEE. The CDR3 runs to 15 residues. The germline V and J ends were trimmed by 0 bases and 2 bases, with 11 bases remaining between them. As DNA, the CDR3 is TGTGCCAGCAGCGTAGCTACGGGGAGCAACACTGAAGCTTTCTTT. Its protein is CASSVATGSNTEAFF.

This clone was counted at least ten times. The chain combines TRBV6-5 with TRBJ2-7; 8 bases agree with TRBD1. The J segment lost 3 bases and the V segment lost 2 bases, leaving 3 bases of the junction unmatched. The CDR3 is made up of 14 amino acids. The V gene's germline CDR1 is MNHEY and CDR2 SVGAGI. CDR3 DNA: TGTGCCAGCAGTTACGCAGGGGGCATCTACGAGCAGTACTTC. Its translation: CASSYAGGIYEQYF.

In its sample, this clone was seen many times. This rearrangement joins TRBV12-5 to TRBJ2-5; TRBD1 matches 7 bases. V shed 6 bases, J shed 0 bases, and the junction held 4 bases outside the gene matches. Germline-derived CDR1 and CDR2 are LGHNT and FRNRAP. The CDR3 runs 14 residues. The CDR3 is CASGLGTDQETQYF. Written as DNA, the CDR3 is TGTGCTAGTGGACTCGGGACAGACCAAGAGACCCAGTACTTC.